This passage covers 8 T cell receptor beta chains from one sample sequenced in a study of T cells after yellow fever vaccination. TCRdb independently ran MiXCR on the 5' RACE reads; one entry per CDR3 protein. The table has about 430,000 distinct CDR3 sequences, roughly 20% seen once. This sample comprised PBMCs, obtained before the yellow fever booster vaccination. The source of these receptors is a man aged 18 to 30 who received the YFV17D yellow fever vaccine.

This clonotype was counted a few times. V gene TRBV7-3 combines with J gene TRBJ2-1, with 10 bases that match TRBD2. CDR3 length: 18 residues. With V trimmed by 3 bases and J by 5 bases, 13 bases remained unmatched. Germline V lookup: CDR1 SGHTA, CDR2 FQGTGA. The CDR3 DNA is TGTGCCAGCAGCTTGGCAAGCGGGGGGGCCCCGTTCCACAATGAGCAGTTCTTC. This sequence encodes CASSLASGGAPFHNEQFF.

The CDR3 DNA reads as TGTGCCAGCAGTGTGACAGGGGGTTACAATGAGCAGTTCTTC. Translating gives CASSVTGGYNEQFF. The V call is TRBV12-3 or TRBV12-4, the J call TRBJ2-1, with 9 nucleotides matching TRBD1. The CDR3 extends over 14 amino acids. Germline trimming cut 5 bases from V and 4 bases from J; bases unmatched to any gene: 3.

This clonotype was seen a handful of times. The chain carries TRBV6-2 or TRBV6-3 and TRBJ2-7; 7 positions agree with TRBD2. Trimming took 7 bases from V and 2 from J; bases not matched to a gene: 17. Germline CDR1 reads MNHEY; CDR2 reads SVGEGT. The CDR3 has 17 residues. For the CDR3, the DNA is TGTGCCAGCACCCCGCAGCCTCCGGGGGGATTCACCTACGAGCAGTACTTC. It translates to CASTPQPPGGFTYEQYF.

This clonotype has more than one count but fewer than ten. The J gene is TRBJ2-2, the V gene TRBV29-1, with D possibly matching TRBD2 (6 bases). The CDR3 sequence is 13 residues long. The V gene lost 6 bases and the J gene lost 7 bases, with 15 bases spanning the gap. Germline CDR1 and CDR2: SQVTM and ANQGSEA. DNA of the CDR3: TGCAGCGTGGCGGGACCGCACAACGGGGAGCTGTTTTTT. It translates to CSVAGPHNGELFF.

The genes are TRBV7-9 and TRBJ2-7; D not certain. There are 14 residues in the CDR3. V lost 6 bases to trimming and J lost 3 bases, with 15 bases between them. Germline loops: CDR1 SEHNR, CDR2 FQNEAQ (reference sequence). Written as DNA, the CDR3 is TGTGCCAGCAGTCCTCATGGGCCCTTCTACGAGCAGTACTTC. Amino acids: CASSPHGPFYEQYF.

This clonotype was observed at least ten times. The CDR3 loop is CASSWGRPRDEQFF. CDR3 bases: TGCGCCAGCAGCTGGGGGAGGCCTCGCGATGAGCAGTTCTTC. The gene calls are TRBV4-3 and TRBJ2-1; tentatively, D is TRBD2 (6 bases). Germline values: CDR1 LGHNA, CDR2 YSLEER. V was pared by 5 bases and J by 8 bases, with 16 bases between. The CDR3 loop spans 14 amino acids.

This clonotype was found a few times. The V and J genes are TRBV5-1 and TRBJ2-2; the D gene is possibly TRBD2 (5 bases). V lost 1 base and J lost 4, with 14 bases in between. CDR1 is SGHRS, CDR2 YFSETQ, per germline. The CDR3 sequence is 16 residues long. CDR3 nucleotides: TGCGCCAGCAGCTTGCAAGAGGGTTGGATCACCGGGGAGCTGTTTTTT. It codes for CASSLQEGWITGELFF.

CDR3 sequence: CASSSPGTGYETQYF. For the CDR3, the DNA is TGTGCCAGCAGCTCGCCCGGGACAGGGTACGAGACCCAGTACTTC. The V gene is TRBV5-5, the J gene TRBJ2-5; the match to TRBD1 covers 9 bases. Germline-derived CDR1 and CDR2 are SGHKS and YYEKEE (reference sequence). The V gene end was trimmed by 3 bases and the J gene end by 5 bases; junction bases not matched to a gene: 8. The CDR3 consists of 15 residues.